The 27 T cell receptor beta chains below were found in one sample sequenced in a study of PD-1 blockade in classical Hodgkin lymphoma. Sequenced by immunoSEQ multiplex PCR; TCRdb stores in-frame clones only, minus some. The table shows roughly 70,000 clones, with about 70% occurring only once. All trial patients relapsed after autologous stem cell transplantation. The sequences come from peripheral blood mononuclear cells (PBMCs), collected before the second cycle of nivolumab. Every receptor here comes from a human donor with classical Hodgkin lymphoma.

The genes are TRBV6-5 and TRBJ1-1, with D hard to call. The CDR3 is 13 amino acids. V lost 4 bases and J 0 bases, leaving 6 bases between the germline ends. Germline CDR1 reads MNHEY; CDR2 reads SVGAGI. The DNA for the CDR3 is TGTGCCAGCAGTTTTCAGGTGAACACTGAAGCTTTCTTT. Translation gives CASSFQVNTEAFF.

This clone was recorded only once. CDR3 bases: TGTGCCAGCAGTCGTGAAAAACTGTTTTTT. Translation gives CASSREKLFF. The chain carries TRBV28 and TRBJ1-4; no definite D call. V was pared by 5 bases and J by 7 bases, with 2 bases between. Per germline, CDR1 MDHEN and CDR2 SYDVKM. The length of the CDR3 is 10 residues. Using reference TRBV28 and TRBJ1-4 for the parts outside the CDR3, the full variable domain is DVKVTQSSRYLVKRTGEKVFLECVQDMDHENMFWYRQDPGLGLRLIYFSYDVKMKEKGDIPEGYSVSREKKERFSLILESASTNQTSMYLCASSREKLFFGSGTQLSVL.

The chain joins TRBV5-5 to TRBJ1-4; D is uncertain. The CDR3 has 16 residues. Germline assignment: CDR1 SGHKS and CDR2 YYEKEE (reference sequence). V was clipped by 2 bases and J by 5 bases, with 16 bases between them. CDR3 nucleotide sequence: TGTGCCAGCAGCTTAGGAGAGGGAAAGATGAATGAAAAACTGTTTTTT. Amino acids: CASSLGEGKMNEKLFF. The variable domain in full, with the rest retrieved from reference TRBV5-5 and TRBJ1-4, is DAGVTQSPTHLIKTRGQQVTLRCSPISGHKSVSWYQQVLGQGPQFIFQYYEKEERGRGNFPDRFSARQFPNYSSELNVNALLLGDSALYLCASSLGEGKMNEKLFFGSGTQLSVL.

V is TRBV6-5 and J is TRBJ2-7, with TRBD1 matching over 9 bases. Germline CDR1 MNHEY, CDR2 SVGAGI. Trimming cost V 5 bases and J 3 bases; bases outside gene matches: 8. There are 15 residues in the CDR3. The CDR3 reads CASSTMDRGFYEQYF. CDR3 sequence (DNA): TGTGCCAGCAGTACGATGGACAGGGGCTTCTACGAGCAGTACTTC.

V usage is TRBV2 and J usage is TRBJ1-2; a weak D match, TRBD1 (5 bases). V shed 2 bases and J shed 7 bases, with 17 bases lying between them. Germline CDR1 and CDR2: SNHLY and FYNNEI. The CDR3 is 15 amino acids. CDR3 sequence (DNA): TGTGCCAGCAGTGAAAACGCGGGGACCGCGGGTGGCTACACCTTC. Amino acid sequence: CASSENAGTAGGYTF.

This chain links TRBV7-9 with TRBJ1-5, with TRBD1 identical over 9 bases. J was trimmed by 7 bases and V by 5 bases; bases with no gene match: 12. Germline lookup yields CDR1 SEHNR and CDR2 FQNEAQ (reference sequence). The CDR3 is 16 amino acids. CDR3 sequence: CASSPSTQGAGQPQHF. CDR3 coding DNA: TGTGCCAGCAGCCCCTCCACACAGGGGGCAGGGCAGCCCCAGCATTTT.

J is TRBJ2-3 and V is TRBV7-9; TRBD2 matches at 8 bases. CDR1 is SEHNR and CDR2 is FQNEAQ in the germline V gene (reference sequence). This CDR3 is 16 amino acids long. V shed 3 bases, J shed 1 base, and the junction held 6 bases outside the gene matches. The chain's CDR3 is CASSLTSVVGTDTQYF. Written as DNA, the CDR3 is TGTGCCAGCAGCTTGACTAGCGTTGTGGGCACAGATACGCAGTATTTT.

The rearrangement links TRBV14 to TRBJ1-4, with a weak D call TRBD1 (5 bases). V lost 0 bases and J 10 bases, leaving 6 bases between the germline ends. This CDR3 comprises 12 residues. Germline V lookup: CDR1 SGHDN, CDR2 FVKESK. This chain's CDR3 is CASSQEGAKLFF. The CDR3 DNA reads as TGTGCCAGCAGCCAAGAAGGGGCAAAACTGTTTTTT.

The CDR3 protein is CASRDQGGMNTEAFF. CDR3 DNA: TGTGCCAGTAGAGACCAGGGGGGGATGAACACTGAAGCTTTCTTT. The chain combines TRBV19 with TRBJ1-1, with 7 bases matching TRBD1. CDR3 length: 15 residues. Germline assignment: CDR1 LNHDA and CDR2 SQIVND (reference sequence). V lost 6 bases, J lost 0 bases, and 7 bases stayed unmatched.

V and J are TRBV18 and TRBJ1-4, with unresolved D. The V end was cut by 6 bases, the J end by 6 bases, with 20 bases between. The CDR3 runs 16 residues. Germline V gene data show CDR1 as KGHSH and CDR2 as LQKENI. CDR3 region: CASSPFERLGDEKLFF. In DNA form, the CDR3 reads TGTGCCAGCTCTCCTTTCGAGAGGTTGGGAGATGAAAAACTGTTTTTT.

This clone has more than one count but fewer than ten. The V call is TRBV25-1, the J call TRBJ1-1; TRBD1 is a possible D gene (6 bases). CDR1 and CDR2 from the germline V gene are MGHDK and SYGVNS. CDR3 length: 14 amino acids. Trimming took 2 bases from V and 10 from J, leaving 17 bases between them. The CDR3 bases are TGTGCCAGCAGTGAAGACCCGGGGGCAAAGGGAGCTTTCTTT. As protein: CASSEDPGAKGAFF.

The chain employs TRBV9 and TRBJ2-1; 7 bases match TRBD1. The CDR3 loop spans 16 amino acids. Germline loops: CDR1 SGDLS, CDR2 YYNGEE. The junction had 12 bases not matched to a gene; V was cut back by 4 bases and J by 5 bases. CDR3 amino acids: CASSFNRDSPDNEQFF. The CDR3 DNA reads TGTGCCAGCAGCTTTAACCGGGACAGCCCCGACAATGAGCAGTTCTTC.

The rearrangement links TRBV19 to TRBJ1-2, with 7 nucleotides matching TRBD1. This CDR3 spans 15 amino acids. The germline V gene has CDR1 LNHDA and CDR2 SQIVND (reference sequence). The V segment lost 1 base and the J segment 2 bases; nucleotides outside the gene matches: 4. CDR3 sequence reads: CASSIVRTGNYGYTF. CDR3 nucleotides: TGTGCCAGTAGTATAGTTCGGACAGGCAACTATGGCTACACCTTC.

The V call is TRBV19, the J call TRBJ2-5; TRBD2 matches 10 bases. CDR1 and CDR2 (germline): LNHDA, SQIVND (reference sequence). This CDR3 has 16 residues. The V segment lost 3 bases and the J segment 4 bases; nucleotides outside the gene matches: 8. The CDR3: CASSIQGRLAGETQYF. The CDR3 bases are TGTGCCAGTAGTATCCAGGGACGACTAGCGGGAGAGACCCAGTACTTC.

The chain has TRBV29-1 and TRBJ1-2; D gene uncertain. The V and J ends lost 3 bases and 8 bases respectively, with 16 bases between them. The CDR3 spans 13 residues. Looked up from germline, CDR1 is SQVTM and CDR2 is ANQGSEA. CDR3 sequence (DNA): TGCAGCGTTGACCCGGCGGGGAAGTCGGGCTACACCTTC. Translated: CSVDPAGKSGYTF.

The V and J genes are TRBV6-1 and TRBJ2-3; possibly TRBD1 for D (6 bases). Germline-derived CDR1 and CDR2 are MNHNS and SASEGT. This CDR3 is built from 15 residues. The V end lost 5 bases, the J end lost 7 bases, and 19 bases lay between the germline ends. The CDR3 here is CASSTDRPIPYTQYF. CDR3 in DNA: TGTGCCAGCAGTACCGACAGGCCAATCCCGTATACGCAGTATTTT.

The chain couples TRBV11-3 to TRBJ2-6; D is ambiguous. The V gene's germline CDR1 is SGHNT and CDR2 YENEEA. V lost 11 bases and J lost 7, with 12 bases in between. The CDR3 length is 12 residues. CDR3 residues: CAAGISANVLTF. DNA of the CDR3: TGTGCCGCTGGAATAAGCGCCAACGTCCTGACTTTC. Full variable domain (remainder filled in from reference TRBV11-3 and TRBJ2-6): EAGVVQSPRYKIIEKKQPVAFWCNPISGHNTLYWYLQNLGQGPELLIRYENEEAVDDSQLPKDRFSAERLKGVDSTLKIQPAELGDSAVYLCAAGISANVLTFGAGSRLTVL.

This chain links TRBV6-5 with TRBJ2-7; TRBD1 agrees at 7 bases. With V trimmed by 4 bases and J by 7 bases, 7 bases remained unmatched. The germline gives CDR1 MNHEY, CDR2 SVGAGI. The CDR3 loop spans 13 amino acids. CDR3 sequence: CASSSLYRGEQYF. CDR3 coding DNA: TGTGCCAGCAGTTCCCTTTACAGGGGTGAGCAGTACTTC.

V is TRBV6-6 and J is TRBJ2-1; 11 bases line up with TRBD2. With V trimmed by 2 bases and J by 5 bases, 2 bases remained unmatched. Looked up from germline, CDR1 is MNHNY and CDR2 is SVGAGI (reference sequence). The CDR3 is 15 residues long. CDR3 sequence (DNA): TGTGCCAGCAGTTACCGACTAGCGGGAAACAATGAGCAGTTCTTC. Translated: CASSYRLAGNNEQFF.

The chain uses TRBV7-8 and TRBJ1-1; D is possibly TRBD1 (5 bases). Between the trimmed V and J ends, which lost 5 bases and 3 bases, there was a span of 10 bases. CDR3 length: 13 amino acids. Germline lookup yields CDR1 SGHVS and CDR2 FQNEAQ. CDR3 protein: CASSLGGDTEAFF. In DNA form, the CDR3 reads TGTGCCAGCAGCCTTGGGGGGGACACTGAAGCTTTCTTT.

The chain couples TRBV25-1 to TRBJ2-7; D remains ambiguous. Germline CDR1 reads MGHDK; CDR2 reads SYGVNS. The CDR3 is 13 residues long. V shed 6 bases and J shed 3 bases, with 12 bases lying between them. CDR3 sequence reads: CASSSDASYEQYF. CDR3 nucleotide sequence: TGTGCCAGCAGCTCAGACGCCAGCTACGAGCAGTACTTC.

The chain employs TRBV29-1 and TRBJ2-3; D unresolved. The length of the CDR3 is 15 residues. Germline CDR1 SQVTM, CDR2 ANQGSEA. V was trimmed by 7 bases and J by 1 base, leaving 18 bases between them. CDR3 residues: CSARGDRSGTDTQYF. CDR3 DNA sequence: TGCAGCGCCCGAGGAGATCGCAGCGGCACAGATACGCAGTATTTT.

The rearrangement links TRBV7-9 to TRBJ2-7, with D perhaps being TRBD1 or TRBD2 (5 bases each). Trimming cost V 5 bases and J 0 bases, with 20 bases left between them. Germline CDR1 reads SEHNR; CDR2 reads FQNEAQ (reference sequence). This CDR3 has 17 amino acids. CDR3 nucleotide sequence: TGTGCCAGCAGCCGCCCCAGAGGGACGTCGCACTCCTACGAGCAGTACTTC. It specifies CASSRPRGTSHSYEQYF. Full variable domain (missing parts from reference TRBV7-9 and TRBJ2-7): DTGVSQNPRHKITKRGQNVTFRCDPISEHNRLYWYRQTLGQGPEFLTYFQNEAQLEKSRLLSDRFSAERPKGSFSTLEIQRTEQGDSAMYLCASSRPRGTSHSYEQYFGPGTRLTVT.

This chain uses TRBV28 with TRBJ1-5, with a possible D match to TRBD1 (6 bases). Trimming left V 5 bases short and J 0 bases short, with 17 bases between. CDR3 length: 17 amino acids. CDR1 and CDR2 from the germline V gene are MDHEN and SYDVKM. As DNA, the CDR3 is TGTGCCAGCAGTCCCATTTTCGGGACACCTAGCAATCAGCCCCAGCATTTT. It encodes CASSPIFGTPSNQPQHF.

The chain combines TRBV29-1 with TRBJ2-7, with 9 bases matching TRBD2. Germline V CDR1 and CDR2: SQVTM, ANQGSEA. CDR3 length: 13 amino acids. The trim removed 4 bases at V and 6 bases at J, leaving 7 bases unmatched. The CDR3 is CSVVAGGPGEQYF. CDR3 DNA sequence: TGCAGCGTTGTCGCGGGAGGGCCCGGCGAGCAGTACTTC.

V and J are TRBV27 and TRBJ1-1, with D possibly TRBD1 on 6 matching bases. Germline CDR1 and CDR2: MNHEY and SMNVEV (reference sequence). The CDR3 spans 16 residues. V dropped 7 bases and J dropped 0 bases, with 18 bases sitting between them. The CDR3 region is CASNGQRVELNTEAFF. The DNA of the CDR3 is TGTGCCAGCAACGGACAGCGCGTTGAGTTGAACACTGAAGCTTTCTTT.

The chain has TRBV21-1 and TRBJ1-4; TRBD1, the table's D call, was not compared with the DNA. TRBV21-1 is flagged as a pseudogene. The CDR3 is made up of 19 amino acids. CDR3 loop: CASSMGKWDKLRGNEKLFF. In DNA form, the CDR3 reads TGTGCCAGCAGCATGGGGAAGTGGGACAAACTTAGGGGTAATGAAAAACTGTTTTTT.